This entry lists 25 T cell receptor beta chains sequenced from one sample in a study of cytomegalovirus exposure and HLA in healthy donors. The primer mix had 60 Vbeta and 13 Jbeta primers. The data were produced by immunoSEQ multiplex PCR, yet TCRdb's version contains in-frame clones alone and is incomplete. Seen in this sample are 100,000 to 150,000 clones; the ten most common clones hold approximately 1.6%. Sequenced sample: PBMCs. The source of these receptors is a woman in her forties in good health and CMV-seropositive.

The V and J genes are TRBV5-6 and TRBJ2-7; possibly TRBD2 for D (6 bases). The CDR3 consists of 15 residues. Trimming shortened V by 4 bases and J by 7 bases, and 21 bases separated the two germline ends. Germline V gives CDR1 SGHDT, CDR2 YYEEEE. The CDR3 DNA sequence: TGTGCCAGCAGCACCGGCGAACGGGAGTCGAGGGAGCAGTACTTC. This sequence encodes CASSTGERESREQYF.

The genes are TRBV5-1 and TRBJ2-5, with D tentatively TRBD2 (6 bases). Germline CDR1 and CDR2: SGHRS and YFSETQ. CDR3 size: 15 residues. Trimming left V 4 bases short and J 5 bases short, with 18 bases between. This CDR3 reads CASSIRKGGGETQYF. The CDR3 DNA is TGCGCCAGCAGCATCCGAAAGGGAGGAGGGGAGACCCAGTACTTC.

The chain combines TRBV7-2 with TRBJ1-5; D might be TRBD1 (6 bases). Germline lookup yields CDR1 SGHTA and CDR2 FQGNSA. The CDR3 covers 15 residues. The V gene lost 5 bases and the J gene lost 0 bases, with 11 bases spanning the gap. In DNA, the CDR3 is TGTGCCAGCAGCCGAGCAGGGGTTAGCAATCAGCCCCAGCATTTT. Its translation: CASSRAGVSNQPQHF.

V is TRBV15 and J is TRBJ1-5; D not certain. CDR3 length: 11 residues. CDR1 and CDR2 (germline): LNHNV, YYDKDF (reference sequence). V lost 6 bases to trimming and J lost 6 bases, with 6 bases between them. The CDR3 DNA reads as TGTGCCACCAGTGTCGGTCAGCCCCAGCATTTT. Translation gives CATSVGQPQHF.

The J gene is TRBJ2-2, the V gene TRBV4-3; TRBD2 matches 12 bases. Germline V gene sequence: CDR1 LGHNA, CDR2 YSLEER. V trimming: 0 bases; J trimming: 5 bases; junction bases outside the gene matches: 7. The CDR3 runs to 18 residues. The CDR3 loop reads CASSQDELAGGLTGELFF. CDR3 DNA sequence: TGCGCCAGCAGCCAAGATGAGCTAGCGGGAGGGTTAACCGGGGAGCTGTTTTTT.

The genes are TRBV6-5 and TRBJ2-5, with 9 bases fitting TRBD2. The assigned J gene may be wrong: the sequence end matches TRBJ2-7 better. Germline V lookup: CDR1 MNHEY, CDR2 SVGAGI. The CDR3 consists of 16 residues. CDR3: CASSYSRLAETYEQYF. CDR3 coding DNA: TGTGCCAGCAGTTACTCGAGACTAGCGGAGACCTACGAGCAGTACTTC.

This chain uses TRBV7-9 with TRBJ1-5; 7 bases align to TRBD1. CDR3 size: 16 residues. Germline lookup yields CDR1 SEHNR and CDR2 FQNEAQ (reference sequence). V trimming: 4 bases; J trimming: 4 bases; junction bases outside the gene matches: 10. The CDR3: CASSSYAGGRNQPQHF. For the CDR3, the DNA is TGTGCCAGCAGCTCCTACGCAGGGGGACGGAATCAGCCCCAGCATTTT. Filled out from reference TRBV7-9 and TRBJ1-5, the complete variable domain reads DTGVSQNPRHKITKRGQNVTFRCDPISEHNRLYWYRQTLGQGPEFLTYFQNEAQLEKSRLLSDRFSAERPKGSFSTLEIQRTEQGDSAMYLCASSSYAGGRNQPQHFGDGTRLSIL.

This chain joins TRBV6-1 and TRBJ2-5, with 8 bases fitting TRBD1. Unmatched junction bases numbered 12, after V lost 7 bases and J lost 5 bases. This CDR3 spans 15 amino acids. The germline V gene has CDR1 MNHNS and CDR2 SASEGT. This CDR3 reads CASTPGTGGMETQYF. The CDR3 nucleotides are TGTGCCAGCACCCCCGGGACAGGAGGAATGGAGACCCAGTACTTC.

The J gene is TRBJ2-2, the V gene TRBV5-1, with TRBD2 matching 14 bases. The germline V gene has CDR1 SGHRS and CDR2 YFSETQ. Trimming took 4 bases from V and 5 from J; bases not matched to a gene: 7. CDR3 size: 17 residues. The CDR3 DNA sequence: TGCGCCAGCAGCACGGGGACTAGCGGGAGTTTAACCGGGGAGCTGTTTTTT. Translation gives CASSTGTSGSLTGELFF.

The J gene is TRBJ1-1, the V gene TRBV10-3; TRBD1 is a possible D gene (6 bases). Germline V gene lookup returns CDR1 ENHRY and CDR2 SYGVKD. Trimming cost V 6 bases and J 4 bases, with 12 bases left between them. The CDR3 is 13 residues long. CDR3 sequence: CAISRPGATEAFF. The CDR3 bases are TGTGCCATCAGCAGACCAGGGGCCACTGAAGCTTTCTTT.

The chain uses TRBV9 and TRBJ2-4, with 9 bases aligning to TRBD1. The CDR3 has 18 residues. Germline trimming cut 3 bases from V and 2 bases from J; bases unmatched to any gene: 12. The germline V gene encodes CDR1 SGDLS and CDR2 YYNGEE. CDR3 sequence: CASSASSGTGHTKNIQYF. DNA for the CDR3: TGTGCCAGCAGCGCATCTTCCGGGACAGGGCATACCAAAAACATTCAGTACTTC.

The chain recombines TRBV7-9 with TRBJ2-1, with a weak D call TRBD2 (6 bases). Trimming took 0 bases from V and 8 from J, leaving 23 bases between them. This CDR3 is built from 18 residues. CDR1 and CDR2 from the germline V gene are SEHNR and FQNEAQ (reference sequence). CDR3 protein: CASSLAVAAGKVFDEQFF. CDR3 bases: TGTGCCAGCAGCTTAGCGGTAGCGGCAGGGAAAGTGTTCGATGAGCAGTTCTTC.

The DNA for the CDR3 is TGTGCCAGCAGTGACAGGGGAGCGAACACTGAAGCTTTCTTT. Translated, it gives CASSDRGANTEAFF. This rearrangement joins TRBV6-1 to TRBJ1-1, with TRBD1 as a possible D gene (6 bases). CDR1 is MNHNS and CDR2 is SASEGT in the germline V gene. This CDR3 spans 14 amino acids. V lost 3 bases and J 1 base, leaving 9 bases between the germline ends.

V gene TRBV7-3 combines with J gene TRBJ2-2; D uncertain. The CDR3 extends over 12 amino acids. In germline, CDR1 is SGHTA, CDR2 FQGTGA. Trimming shortened V by 4 bases and J by 4 bases, and 4 bases separated the two germline ends. CDR3 in DNA: TGTGCCAGCAGCTCGGTCACCGGGGAGCTGTTTTTT. Translation: CASSSVTGELFF. Using reference TRBV7-3 and TRBJ2-2 for the parts outside the CDR3, the full variable domain is GAGVSQTPSNKVTEKGKYVELRCDPISGHTALYWYRQSLGQGPEFLIYFQGTGAADDSGLPNDRFFAVRPEGSVSTLKIQRTERGDSAVYLCASSSVTGELFFGEGSRLTVL.

V gene TRBV27 combines with J gene TRBJ2-1; 7 bases agree with TRBD1. Germline V gives CDR1 MNHEY, CDR2 SMNVEV (reference sequence). This CDR3 contains 14 residues. Trimming removed 0 bases from V and 11 bases from J; junction bases left unmatched: 7. CDR3 sequence reads: CASSLSPGTAQQFF. The CDR3 coding sequence is TGTGCCAGCAGTTTATCCCCGGGGACAGCTCAGCAGTTCTTC.

This rearrangement joins TRBV10-2 to TRBJ1-1, with 7 bases that match TRBD1. The CDR3 has 11 amino acids. The germline CDR1 and CDR2 sequences are WSHSY and SAAADI. The V segment lost 8 bases and the J segment 12 bases; nucleotides outside the gene matches: 9. The chain's CDR3 is CASGRGQTTFF. CDR3 in DNA: TGCGCCAGCGGAAGGGGGCAGACAACTTTCTTT.

The J gene is TRBJ2-2, the V gene TRBV2; the match to TRBD2 covers 7 bases. With 5 bases clipped from V and 6 bases from J, the junction kept 9 bases outside the gene matches. Germline-derived CDR1 and CDR2 are SNHLY and FYNNEI. The CDR3 spans 15 residues. DNA of the CDR3: TGTGCCAGCAGTAACCTAGCGGAGGGTGCCGGGGAGCTGTTTTTT. Residues: CASSNLAEGAGELFF.

V usage is TRBV18 and J usage is TRBJ2-7; D not resolved. This CDR3 spans 13 amino acids. Germline V lookup: CDR1 KGHSH, CDR2 LQKENI. V lost 1 base and J lost 6, with 10 bases in between. The CDR3 spells CASSPRSFPEQYF. The CDR3, as DNA: TGTGCCAGCTCACCACGGAGCTTCCCCGAGCAGTACTTC.

The chain is built from TRBV19 and TRBJ1-2; D unclear. This CDR3 has 15 amino acids. CDR1 is LNHDA and CDR2 is SQIVND in the germline V gene (reference sequence). V lost 3 bases, J lost 6 bases, and 17 bases lay in between. The chain's CDR3 is CASSMIPGSTNGYTF. DNA for the CDR3: TGTGCCAGTAGTATGATCCCCGGGTCTACCAATGGCTACACCTTC.

This chain connects TRBV6-1 to TRBJ2-2, with 8 bases that match TRBD1. The germline CDR1 and CDR2 sequences are MNHNS and SASEGT. The CDR3 has 15 residues. The V segment lost 2 bases and the J segment 5 bases; nucleotides outside the gene matches: 4. In nucleotides, the CDR3 is TGTGCCAGCAGTGAACTGAGACAGGGGACCGGGGAGCTGTTTTTT. This translates into CASSELRQGTGELFF.

This rearrangement joins TRBV9 to TRBJ2-1, with 11 bases lining up with TRBD2. V shed 0 bases, J shed 0 bases, and the junction held 8 bases outside the gene matches. This CDR3 contains 19 residues. Germline V lookup: CDR1 SGDLS, CDR2 YYNGEE. The CDR3 DNA reads as TGTGCCAGCAGCGTAGGTAGGGGGACTAGCGGCAGCTCCTACAATGAGCAGTTCTTC. This encodes CASSVGRGTSGSSYNEQFF.

CDR3 sequence reads: CASSLVGLAGYNEQFF. CDR3 coding DNA: TGTGCCAGCAGCTTAGTTGGACTAGCGGGATACAATGAGCAGTTCTTC. The chain combines TRBV7-3 with TRBJ2-1, with TRBD2 matching 12 bases. J lost 4 bases, V lost 2 bases, and 3 bases had no gene match. Germline V CDR1 and CDR2: SGHTA, FQGTGA. The CDR3 consists of 16 residues.

This chain uses TRBV11-2 with TRBJ2-7; D may be TRBD1 (6 bases). Germline V gives CDR1 SGHAT, CDR2 FQNNGV. V dropped 5 bases and J dropped 3 bases, with 14 bases sitting between them. CDR3 length equals 14 residues. The chain's CDR3 is CASSKVTGYYEQYF. The CDR3 region has the DNA TGTGCCAGCAGCAAAGTGACAGGTTACTACGAGCAGTACTTC.

The chain couples TRBV19 to TRBJ1-5; 10 positions agree with TRBD1. CDR1 is LNHDA, CDR2 SQIVND, per germline (reference sequence). There are 16 residues in the CDR3. V trimming: 7 bases; J trimming: 2 bases; junction bases outside the gene matches: 8. The CDR3 loop is CASNRDRGSGNQPQHF. The CDR3 bases are TGTGCCAGTAATCGGGACAGGGGATCCGGCAATCAGCCCCAGCATTTT.

V is TRBV19 and J is TRBJ2-5, with TRBD2 identical over 14 bases. In germline, CDR1 is LNHDA, CDR2 SQIVND (reference sequence). J gave up 4 bases and V 7 bases, and 5 bases lay outside the gene matches. The CDR3 is 15 amino acids. This CDR3 reads CASTPGLAGVETQYF. CDR3 in DNA: TGTGCCAGTACCCCGGGACTAGCGGGAGTAGAGACCCAGTACTTC.